One sample yielded the 18 T cell receptor beta chains listed below, sequenced in a study of blood T cell repertoires in COVID-19. Produced via immunoSEQ multiplex PCR; TCRdb's table is partial and in-frame only. The sample records approximately 120,000 clones, about 85% being singletons. Source material: peripheral blood. Source of these receptors: an elderly woman with COVID-19, enrolled during active disease.

The rearrangement uses TRBV6-5 and TRBJ2-7, with TRBD2 matching over 8 bases. This CDR3 is 13 amino acids long. J gave up 0 bases and V 6 bases, and 1 base lay outside the gene matches. Germline values: CDR1 MNHEY, CDR2 SVGAGI. Written as DNA, the CDR3 is TGTGCCAGCAGGAGCGGGGGCTCCTACGAGCAGTACTTC. Protein sequence: CASRSGGSYEQYF.

This clone has only one observation. This chain connects TRBV7-9 to TRBJ2-5, with D possibly TRBD2 on 5 matching bases. Germline lookup yields CDR1 SEHNR and CDR2 FQNEAQ (reference sequence). Trimming left V 2 bases short and J 0 bases short, with 7 bases between. This CDR3 spans 14 amino acids. CDR3 DNA: TGTGCCAGCAGCTTAAGGCGGGACCAAGAGACCCAGTACTTC. Translation: CASSLRRDQETQYF.

The chain carries TRBV29-1 and TRBJ1-2; 8 bases align to TRBD1. V trimming: 6 bases; J trimming: 6 bases; junction bases outside the gene matches: 3. Germline V CDR1 and CDR2: SQVTM, ANQGSEA. The CDR3 has 11 amino acids. Here the CDR3 DNA reads TGCAGCGTCCCGACAGGGGATGGCTACACCTTC. Protein product: CSVPTGDGYTF.

The rearrangement joins TRBV9 to TRBJ2-6; tentatively, D is TRBD1 (6 bases). Trimming shortened V by 3 bases and J by 4 bases, and 11 bases separated the two germline ends. Germline lookup yields CDR1 SGDLS and CDR2 YYNGEE. The CDR3 runs to 15 residues. The CDR3 nucleotides read TGTGCCAGCAGCGCCCAGGGGACAGGGGCCAACGTCCTGACTTTC. It translates to CASSAQGTGANVLTF. The full variable domain, in which reference TRBV9 and TRBJ2-6 provide the parts outside the CDR3, is DSGVTQTPKHLITATGQRVTLRCSPRSGDLSVYWYQQSLDQGLQFLIQYYNGEERAKGNILERFSAQQFPDLHSELNLSSLELGDSALYFCASSAQGTGANVLTFGAGSRLTVL.

The chain recombines TRBV7-2 with TRBJ2-1; D may be TRBD1 (6 bases). The CDR3 runs to 13 residues. V was pared by 2 bases and J by 9 bases, with 11 bases between. Germline CDR1 SGHTA, CDR2 FQGNSA. CDR3: CASSLFTGFEQFF. The CDR3 DNA reads as TGTGCCAGCAGCTTATTTACAGGGTTTGAGCAGTTCTTC.

This clone was detected only a few times. The chain's CDR3 is CASSQNPGTGNEQFF. The CDR3 region has the DNA TGTGCCAGCAGCCAAAACCCCGGGACAGGGAATGAGCAGTTCTTC. J is TRBJ2-1 and V is TRBV3-1 (or the pseudogene TRBV3-2), with 9 bases that match TRBD1. V lost 2 bases, J lost 7 bases, and 6 bases stayed unmatched. Germline CDR1 is LGHDT and CDR2 is YNNKEL (reference sequence). CDR3 length equals 15 residues.

The table lists this clone with a few counts. This chain uses TRBV28 with TRBJ1-5, with a tentative D call TRBD1 (6 bases). The V end was cut by 8 bases, the J end by 6 bases, with 23 bases between. Germline lookup yields CDR1 MDHEN and CDR2 SYDVKM. This CDR3 is built from 16 residues. CDR3 residues: CASSSGRGGRGQPQHF. DNA of the CDR3: TGTGCCAGCTCAAGCGGCCGGGGGGGCCGAGGTCAGCCCCAGCATTTT.

The chain links TRBV23-1 to TRBJ1-2; D is perhaps TRBD1 (6 bases). TRBV23-1 is an ORF, with its function uncertain. This CDR3 has 15 amino acids. Trimming removed 0 bases from V and 6 bases from J, with 14 bases in between. CDR3 in DNA: TGCGCCAGCAGTCAATCGGGGCAGGGGCGGCATGGCTACACCTTC. The encoded protein is CASSQSGQGRHGYTF.

The rearrangement uses TRBV11-2 and TRBJ1-5; 7 nucleotides line up with TRBD1. Trimming removed 2 bases from V and 2 bases from J; junction bases left unmatched: 3. Germline V gene data show CDR1 as SGHAT and CDR2 as FQNNGV. The CDR3 runs 15 residues. The CDR3 here is CASSLSGTGNQPQHF. For the CDR3, the DNA is TGTGCCAGCAGCTTATCCGGGACAGGCAATCAGCCCCAGCATTTT.

This chain uses TRBV4-1 with TRBJ2-1, with 10 bases aligning to TRBD2. Germline V gene lookup returns CDR1 MGHRA and CDR2 YSYEKL. J gave up 7 bases and V 5 bases, and 5 bases lay outside the gene matches. The CDR3 has 14 amino acids. Here the CDR3 reads CASSFLAGENEQFF. The DNA for the CDR3 is TGCGCCAGCAGCTTCCTAGCGGGAGAGAATGAGCAGTTCTTC.

This rearrangement joins TRBV11-3 to TRBJ1-1; D is unresolved. Looked up from germline, CDR1 is SGHNT and CDR2 is YENEEA. Trimming removed 2 bases at V and 1 base at J, with 5 bases between. The CDR3 consists of 13 residues. CDR3 protein: CASSLSENTEAFF. The CDR3 DNA is TGTGCCAGCAGCTTATCAGAGAACACTGAAGCTTTCTTT.

The CDR3 nucleotides are TGCGCCAGCAGCTTGGCCTCGGGACAACCATCCTACGAGCAGTACTTC. It codes for CASSLASGQPSYEQYF. The chain joins TRBV5-1 to TRBJ2-7, with D maybe TRBD1 (6 bases). The CDR3 contains 16 residues. Deletions cut 0 bases from V and 1 base from J, with 14 bases between. The germline CDR1 and CDR2 sequences are SGHRS and YFSETQ.

V is TRBV3-1 (or the pseudogene TRBV3-2) and J is TRBJ2-1, with 10 bases matching TRBD2. The germline V gene has CDR1 LGHDT and CDR2 YNNKEL (reference sequence). This CDR3 has 15 residues. With 4 bases clipped from V and 3 bases from J, the junction kept 3 bases outside the gene matches. CDR3 DNA: TGTGCCAGCAGCCCCGGACTAGCGGACTACAATGAGCAGTTCTTC. Translating gives CASSPGLADYNEQFF.

This clone has only a few counts. This chain links TRBV19 with TRBJ1-5, with TRBD1 matching over 8 bases. Germline V CDR1 and CDR2: LNHDA, SQIVND (reference sequence). With V trimmed by 5 bases and J by 3 bases, 6 bases remained unmatched. The CDR3 contains 15 residues. The CDR3 is CASSAGTGDNQPQHF. The CDR3 DNA reads as TGTGCCAGTAGTGCGGGGACAGGTGACAATCAGCCCCAGCATTTT.

The chain couples TRBV5-1 to TRBJ1-1; the D is unclear. The V end lost 0 bases, the J end lost 0 bases, and 9 bases lay between the germline ends. Germline V gene data show CDR1 as SGHRS and CDR2 as YFSETQ. This CDR3 spans 15 amino acids. The CDR3 is CASSLVPGMNTEAFF. In nucleotides, the CDR3 is TGCGCCAGCAGCTTGGTTCCAGGAATGAACACTGAAGCTTTCTTT.

In its sample, this clone was seen once. This chain uses TRBV10-3 with TRBJ2-7, with 7 bases identical to TRBD2. The trim removed 4 bases at V and 4 bases at J, leaving 4 bases unmatched. CDR1 is ENHRY, CDR2 SYGVKD, per germline. There are 13 residues in the CDR3. This chain's CDR3 is CAISAWGGYEQYF. In DNA, the CDR3 is TGTGCCATCAGTGCCTGGGGGGGTTACGAGCAGTACTTC.

This clone showed up just a few times. V usage is TRBV12-1 and J usage is TRBJ2-7; the table assigns TRBD1, which was not confirmed against the DNA. TRBV12-1 is designated a pseudogene. The CDR3 spans 13 residues. The CDR3 loop reads CASSRDRGYEQYF. CDR3 sequence (DNA): TGTGCCAGCAGCCGGGACAGGGGGTACGAGCAGTACTTC.

CDR3 residues: CATHSTGGIGSGYTF. DNA of the CDR3: TGTGCCACCCATTCAACTGGGGGGATTGGCTCTGGCTACACCTTC. This chain connects TRBV6-4 to TRBJ1-2, with D perhaps matching TRBD1 (5 bases). The CDR3 has 15 residues. V was cut by 10 bases and J by 7 bases, with 25 bases left in between. Germline CDR1 reads MRHNA; CDR2 reads SNTAGT.